A single sample is the source of the 20 T cell receptor beta chains below, sequenced in a study of blood T cell repertoires in COVID-19. Data came from immunoSEQ multiplex PCR; TCRdb stores just in-frame clones and leaves some out. The sample holds about 190,000 clones, roughly four fifths seen once. The source material was peripheral blood. Source of these receptors: a woman aged 45-65 years with acute or convalescent COVID-19.

The chain is built from TRBV3-1 (or the pseudogene TRBV3-2) and TRBJ2-7, with D maybe TRBD2 (5 bases). V was clipped by 0 bases and J by 3 bases, with 9 bases between them. The germline gives CDR1 LGHDT, CDR2 YNNKEL (reference sequence). CDR3 length: 14 residues. The CDR3, as DNA: TGTGCCAGCAGCCAAGATGCACTAGTCTACGAGCAGTACTTC. Residues: CASSQDALVYEQYF.

Many counts were recorded for this clone. The V gene is TRBV19, the J gene TRBJ1-2; 9 bases agree with TRBD1. The CDR3 spans 16 residues. V gave up 0 bases and J gave up 8 bases; unmatched junction bases: 10. Germline CDR1 reads LNHDA; CDR2 reads SQIVND (reference sequence). The CDR3 DNA follows: TGTGCCAGTAGTATAGACTTTGGGACAGGGTCTCTCGGCTACACCTTC. Translated: CASSIDFGTGSLGYTF.

This chain links TRBV19 with TRBJ1-3; TRBD1 might be the D (6 bases). Per germline, CDR1 LNHDA and CDR2 SQIVND (reference sequence). The CDR3 has 13 amino acids. V lost 6 bases and J 5 bases, leaving 11 bases between the germline ends. CDR3 DNA sequence: TGTGCCAGTAGCACACAGGGAAGAAACACCATATATTTT. Encoded protein: CASSTQGRNTIYF.

The chain uses TRBV2 and TRBJ2-7; TRBD2 matches at 9 bases. Germline CDR1 SNHLY, CDR2 FYNNEI. Losses at the gene ends were 7 bases for V and 0 bases for J; bases not matched to a gene: 4. The CDR3 is 14 amino acids. The CDR3 loop reads CASTKRGVSYEQYF. DNA of the CDR3: TGTGCCAGCACAAAGCGGGGGGTCTCCTACGAGCAGTACTTC.

The chain has TRBV5-4 and TRBJ1-1, with TRBD1 as a possible D gene (6 bases). V was clipped by 4 bases and J by 0 bases, with 19 bases between them. The germline CDR1 and CDR2 sequences are SGHNT and YYREEE (reference sequence). The CDR3 runs 17 residues. CDR3 residues: CASSPGLGARLNTEAFF. The CDR3 nucleotides read TGTGCCAGCAGCCCCGGATTGGGGGCCAGGCTGAACACTGAAGCTTTCTTT.

This sequence joins TRBV9 and TRBJ2-1, with 11 bases aligning to TRBD2. CDR3 length: 16 residues. V lost 0 bases, J lost 5 bases, and 4 bases stayed unmatched. Germline values: CDR1 SGDLS, CDR2 YYNGEE. CDR3 amino acids: CASSVDWTSGHNEQFF. For the CDR3, the DNA is TGTGCCAGCAGCGTAGACTGGACTAGCGGGCACAATGAGCAGTTCTTC.

This chain uses TRBV29-1 with TRBJ1-1, with D possibly matching TRBD1 (6 bases). Germline lookup yields CDR1 SQVTM and CDR2 ANQGSEA. Between the trimmed V and J ends, which lost 7 bases and 1 base, there was a span of 13 bases. The CDR3 runs 13 residues. The CDR3 reads CSARGVTNTEAFF. In DNA form, the CDR3 reads TGCAGCGCCAGGGGTGTGACGAACACTGAAGCTTTCTTT.

This clone was seen more than once but under ten times. This chain uses TRBV5-1 with TRBJ2-3, with 13 bases fitting TRBD2. This CDR3 has 16 residues. Germline V gene lookup returns CDR1 SGHRS and CDR2 YFSETQ. J was trimmed by 2 bases and V by 4 bases; bases with no gene match: 4. The CDR3 DNA follows: TGCGCCAGCAGCCCGGGACTAGCGGGGCACACAGATACGCAGTATTTT. As protein: CASSPGLAGHTDTQYF.

This chain uses TRBV28 with TRBJ1-1, with no clear D. CDR1 and CDR2 (germline): MDHEN, SYDVKM. The V and J ends lost 2 bases and 0 bases respectively, with 7 bases between them. The CDR3 spans 14 residues. The CDR3 coding sequence is TGTGCCAGCAGTTTAGGGCAGCTGAACACTGAAGCTTTCTTT. Translated: CASSLGQLNTEAFF.

Many counts were recorded for this clone. The V call is TRBV7-2, the J call TRBJ1-6, with D unresolved. The CDR3 extends over 13 amino acids. The germline V gene has CDR1 SGHTA and CDR2 FQGNSA. Trimming left V 1 base short and J 12 bases short, with 10 bases between. The CDR3 coding sequence is TGTGCCAGCAGCTTAGAAATACGGAGACCCCTCCACTTT. It translates to CASSLEIRRPLHF.

The CDR3 DNA follows: TGTGCCAGCAGCCCCCTCGGGATTACGGGGGTGGAGCAGTACTTC. Its translation is CASSPLGITGVEQYF. The V gene is TRBV9, the J gene TRBJ2-7; D perhaps matches TRBD2 (6 bases). Trimming removed 4 bases at V and 7 bases at J, with 21 bases between. Germline V gene sequence: CDR1 SGDLS, CDR2 YYNGEE. This CDR3 region has 15 residues. Combining the CDR3 with reference TRBV9 and TRBJ2-7 gives the whole variable domain DSGVTQTPKHLITATGQRVTLRCSPRSGDLSVYWYQQSLDQGLQFLIQYYNGEERAKGNILERFSAQQFPDLHSELNLSSLELGDSALYFCASSPLGITGVEQYFGPGTRLTVT.

This sequence joins TRBV27 and TRBJ1-6; perhaps TRBD1 as D (6 bases). CDR1 and CDR2 from the germline V gene are MNHEY and SMNVEV (reference sequence). The CDR3 extends over 15 amino acids. Trimming took 5 bases from V and 6 from J, leaving 14 bases between them. This chain's CDR3 is CASSPRQEPNSPLHF. CDR3 nucleotide sequence: TGTGCCAGCAGTCCCCGACAGGAGCCTAATTCACCCCTCCACTTT.

V gene TRBV10-3 combines with J gene TRBJ1-1; TRBD1 might be the D (5 bases). Trimming left V 8 bases short and J 1 base short, with 11 bases between. Germline V CDR1 and CDR2: ENHRY, SYGVKD. The CDR3 length is 13 residues. CDR3 loop: CAIAPTANTEAFF. The CDR3 coding sequence is TGTGCCATCGCCCCGACAGCGAACACTGAAGCTTTCTTT.

This rearrangement joins TRBV3-1 (or the pseudogene TRBV3-2) to TRBJ2-2; D is possibly TRBD2 (5 bases). V shed 7 bases and J shed 5 bases, with 14 bases lying between them. The germline V gene encodes CDR1 LGHDT and CDR2 YNNKEL (reference sequence). CDR3 size: 14 residues. As DNA, the CDR3 is TGTGCCAGCACACCGCCCCGGGGAACCGGGGAGCTGTTTTTT. Translation: CASTPPRGTGELFF.

This clone came up once. The chain joins TRBV28 to TRBJ1-3; D unresolved. Germline V CDR1 and CDR2: MDHEN, SYDVKM. Trimming shortened V by 1 base and J by 0 bases, and 13 bases separated the two germline ends. The CDR3 has 17 amino acids. CDR3 nucleotide sequence: TGTGCCAGCAGTTTATTGACGGGGTGGCCCTCTGGAAACACCATATATTTT. Translating it yields CASSLLTGWPSGNTIYF.

The chain employs TRBV7-6 and TRBJ2-7; 8 nucleotides align to TRBD2. Germline V gene lookup returns CDR1 SGHVS and CDR2 FNYEAQ. Trimming took 1 base from V and 7 from J; bases not matched to a gene: 15. The CDR3 spans 17 residues. The CDR3 loop reads CASSLEGGGLAAGEQYF. The CDR3 DNA follows: TGTGCCAGCAGCTTAGAGGGCGGTGGACTAGCTGCGGGGGAGCAGTACTTC.

The chain recombines TRBV15 with TRBJ2-7; D is perhaps TRBD1 (5 bases). V was cut by 0 bases and J by 7 bases, with 10 bases left in between. CDR1 LNHNV and CDR2 YYDKDF come from the germline V gene (reference sequence). The CDR3 contains 13 residues. The CDR3 DNA is TGTGCCACCAGCAGAGATCACAGGAAAGAGCAGTACTTC. Translated, it gives CATSRDHRKEQYF.

The CDR3 loop is CSARGGSEQYF. In nucleotides, the CDR3 is TGCAGTGCTAGAGGCGGGTCCGAGCAGTACTTC. V and J are TRBV20-1 and TRBJ2-7, with a possible D match to TRBD2 (5 bases). Germline lookup yields CDR1 DFQATT and CDR2 SNEGSKA (reference sequence). Trimming cost V 1 base and J 6 bases, with 7 bases left between them. This CDR3 region has 11 residues.

The chain recombines TRBV6-1 with TRBJ1-2; D gene ambiguous. CDR1 is MNHNS and CDR2 is SASEGT in the germline V gene. CDR3 length: 15 residues. V was shortened by 6 bases and J by 1 base, with 15 bases between the two germline ends. The CDR3 DNA reads as TGTGCCAGCAGCCACCCCGTCGACAATAACTATGGCTACACCTTC. It specifies CASSHPVDNNYGYTF.

This chain uses TRBV9 with TRBJ1-5, with D hard to call. The CDR3 extends over 15 amino acids. The germline V gene has CDR1 SGDLS and CDR2 YYNGEE. V lost 3 bases to trimming and J lost 0 bases, with 10 bases between them. The CDR3 nucleotides are TGTGCCAGCAGCGCTTCGGGGTATAGCAATCAGCCCCAGCATTTT. Its translation: CASSASGYSNQPQHF.